This T cell receptor (beta chain) was sequenced for a study of blood T cell repertoires in COVID-19. About the study: Specimens from acute and convalescent COVID-19 originated in the United States, Italy and Spain.

How the authors handled the data: It was from reference gene primer amplification that nucleated cell counts were estimated. Here immunoSEQ multiplex PCR was the method, and the copy in TCRdb shows in-frame clones only, minus some. The V and J calls and the clone size are those of that table, but D and trimming were determined from the DNA. The data hold approximately 390,000 clones, with more than 75% observed a single time. Participants, 18 to 89 years old, spanned about two dozen US areas. Researchers sorted participants into cohorts using their self-reported clinical history. This CDR3 has 15 residues. CDR1 is MNHEY and CDR2 is SVGAGI in the germline V gene. V was pared by 0 bases and J by 7 bases, with 13 bases between.

The TCR comes from a woman in her forties or fifties who had recovered from COVID-19. Sequenced material: PBMCs or T cells enriched from blood (not recorded which). The chain couples TRBV6-5 to TRBJ1-5; D is possibly TRBD1 (6 bases). The CDR3: CASSYSGQHGQPQHF. In DNA, the CDR3 is TGTGCCAGCAGTTACTCTGGACAGCACGGACAGCCCCAGCATTTT.